This T cell receptor beta chain was retrieved from a study of cytomegalovirus exposure and HLA in healthy donors. A note on this clone: Its antigen remains unidentified.

Researchers ran the PCR with 60 Vbeta and 13 Jbeta primers. Measured with immunoSEQ multiplex PCR; TCRdb has only the in-frame clones, and not every one. Of around 200,000 clones detected, around 81% appear once; the ten largest clones hold 1.5% to 2%. Study conclusions and caveats: A prior analysis recorded that most TCR beta V segments were productive about 87% or about 30% of the time.

This CDR3 is 13 amino acids long. With 1 base removed from V and 4 bases from J, the gap between germline ends came to 10 bases. Germline V CDR1 and CDR2: SQVTM, ANQGSEA. The source of this sequence is a man aged 30-40 years in good health and CMV-seronegative. The chain has TRBV29-1 and TRBJ1-1; tentatively, D is TRBD1 (6 bases). Sequencing was carried out using PBMCs. CDR3 nucleotides: TGCAGCGTTGAAGGCAGGGGCAGCACTGAAGCTTTCTTT. Translation: CSVEGRGSTEAFF.